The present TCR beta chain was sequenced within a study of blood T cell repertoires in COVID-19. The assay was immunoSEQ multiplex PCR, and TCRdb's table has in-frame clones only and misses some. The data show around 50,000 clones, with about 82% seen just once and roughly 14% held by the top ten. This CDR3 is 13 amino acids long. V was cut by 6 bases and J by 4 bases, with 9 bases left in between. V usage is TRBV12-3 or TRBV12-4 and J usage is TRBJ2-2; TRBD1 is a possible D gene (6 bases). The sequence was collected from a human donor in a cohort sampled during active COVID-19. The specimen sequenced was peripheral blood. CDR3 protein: CASRGQTTGELFF. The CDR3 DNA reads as TGTGCCAGCAGAGGACAGACCACCGGGGAGCTGTTTTTT.